Listed below are T cell receptor beta chains from one sample, sequenced in a study of cytomegalovirus exposure and HLA in healthy donors. Generated by immunoSEQ multiplex PCR, the TCRdb table keeps only in-frame clones and is missing some. The table has 200,000 to 300,000 clones, about 86% seen once. Sequencing input: PBMCs. The receptor set was obtained from a woman under 40 in good health and CMV-seropositive. Both conserved end residues are part of each CDR3. The D gene is left open where the match is weak. Not all rows give a size; the values are once, few, many and, for expanded clones, a class.

J gene: TRBJ2-7
V gene: TRBV9
D gene: .
clone size: .
CDR3 protein: CASSPSKEGQEQYF
CDR3 DNA: TGTGCCAGCAGCCCGAGTAAAGAGGGCCAGGAGCAGTACTTC

J gene: TRBJ1-5
V gene: TRBV19
D gene: TRBD1
clone size: .
CDR3 protein: CASSDGQGDSNQPQHF
CDR3 DNA: TGTGCCAGTAGTGACGGTCAGGGGGATAGCAATCAGCCCCAGCATTTT

J gene: TRBJ1-4
V gene: TRBV5-1
D gene: .
clone size: .
CDR3 protein: CASSPSKASEKLFF
CDR3 DNA: TGCGCCAGCAGCCCGAGTAAAGCAAGTGAAAAACTGTTTTTT

J gene: TRBJ2-2
V gene: TRBV2
D gene: .
clone size: few
CDR3 protein: CASSGRGLAGELFF
CDR3 DNA: TGTGCCAGCAGTGGAAGGGGTCTGGCCGGGGAGCTGTTTTTT

J gene: TRBJ1-1
V gene: TRBV30
D gene: .
clone size: .
CDR3 protein: CVMSRITEAFF
CDR3 DNA: TGTGTGATGTCGCGGATCACTGAAGCTTTCTTT

J gene: TRBJ1-5
V gene: TRBV4-1
D gene: .
clone size: .
CDR3 protein: CASSQGEALNQPQHF
CDR3 DNA: TGCGCCAGCAGCCAAGGTGAGGCTCTCAATCAGCCCCAGCATTTT

J gene: TRBJ1-1
V gene: TRBV27
D gene: TRBD1
clone size: .
CDR3 protein: CASSPGTANTEAFF
CDR3 DNA: TGTGCCAGCAGCCCCGGGACAGCAAACACTGAAGCTTTCTTT

J gene: TRBJ1-1
V gene: TRBV6-1
D gene: .
clone size: .
CDR3 protein: CASSVYSGGTEAFF
CDR3 DNA: TGTGCCAGCAGTGTATACTCCGGGGGCACTGAAGCTTTCTTT

J gene: TRBJ2-7
V gene: TRBV19
D gene: .
clone size: .
CDR3 protein: CASSIKMRVYEQYF
CDR3 DNA: TGTGCCAGTAGTATAAAAATGAGGGTCTACGAGCAGTACTTC

J gene: TRBJ2-7
V gene: TRBV28
D gene: .
clone size: .
CDR3 protein: CASSLLRSYEQYF
CDR3 DNA: TGTGCCAGCAGTTTATTGCGGAGCTACGAGCAGTACTTC

J gene: TRBJ2-2
V gene: TRBV27
D gene: .
clone size: .
CDR3 protein: CASSSELGLTGELFF
CDR3 DNA: TGTGCCAGCAGCTCCGAGCTCGGTCTAACCGGGGAGCTGTTTTTT

J gene: TRBJ2-6
V gene: TRBV25-1
D gene: .
clone size: .
CDR3 protein: CASSEFGGSGANVLTF
CDR3 DNA: TGTGCCAGCAGTGAATTTGGGGGGTCTGGGGCCAACGTCCTGACTTTC

J gene: TRBJ2-7
V gene: TRBV7-9
D gene: TRBD2
clone size: few
CDR3 protein: CASSLAGGAYEQYF
CDR3 DNA: TGTGCCAGCAGCTTAGCGGGAGGGGCCTACGAGCAGTACTTC

J gene: TRBJ2-1
V gene: TRBV7-9
D gene: TRBD2
clone size: .
CDR3 protein: CASSAGLAEGNEQFF
CDR3 DNA: TGTGCCAGCAGCGCGGGACTAGCGGAAGGGAATGAGCAGTTCTTC

J gene: TRBJ2-7
V gene: TRBV4-2
D gene: TRBD2
clone size: .
CDR3 protein: CASSQGTSAGYEQYF
CDR3 DNA: TGTGCCAGCAGCCAAGGGACTAGCGCGGGATACGAGCAGTACTTC

J gene: TRBJ2-7
V gene: TRBV5-1
D gene: TRBD1
clone size: .
CDR3 protein: CASSIGQGEQYF
CDR3 DNA: TGCGCCAGCAGCATCGGACAGGGCGAGCAGTACTTC

J gene: TRBJ1-3
V gene: TRBV9
D gene: .
clone size: .
CDR3 protein: CASSVAWGGSGNTIYF
CDR3 DNA: TGTGCCAGCAGCGTAGCGTGGGGAGGGTCAGGAAACACCATATATTTT

J gene: TRBJ2-4
V gene: TRBV30
D gene: TRBD2
clone size: .
CDR3 protein: CAWSVLGQREYKNIQYF
CDR3 DNA: TGTGCCTGGAGTGTATTGGGTCAGCGGGAATACAAAAACATTCAGTACTTC

J gene: TRBJ1-4
V gene: TRBV25-1
D gene: TRBD1
clone size: .
CDR3 protein: CASSLRDRVWFF
CDR3 DNA: TGTGCCAGCAGTCTCCGGGACAGGGTTTGGTTTTTT

J gene: TRBJ2-5
V gene: TRBV11-3
D gene: .
clone size: .
CDR3 protein: CASSLSRSIQETQYF
CDR3 DNA: TGTGCCAGCAGCTTATCTCGCTCTATCCAAGAGACCCAGTACTTC

J gene: TRBJ2-3
V gene: TRBV10-3
D gene: TRBD1
clone size: .
CDR3 protein: CAISESKTGQEPDTQYF
CDR3 DNA: TGTGCCATCAGTGAGTCGAAAACCGGACAGGAGCCGGATACGCAGTATTTT

J gene: TRBJ2-1
V gene: TRBV10-3
D gene: .
clone size: .
CDR3 protein: CAISASGNNEQFF
CDR3 DNA: TGTGCCATCAGTGCTTCAGGGAACAATGAGCAGTTCTTC

J gene: TRBJ2-1
V gene: TRBV5-1
D gene: .
clone size: .
CDR3 protein: CASSLVGGPNEQFF
CDR3 DNA: TGCGCCAGCAGCTTGGTAGGGGGTCCCAATGAGCAGTTCTTC

J gene: TRBJ2-7
V gene: TRBV11-3
D gene: TRBD2
clone size: .
CDR3 protein: CASSLVSGGAYEQYF
CDR3 DNA: TGTGCCAGCAGCTTAGTTAGCGGGGGGGCCTACGAGCAGTACTTC

J gene: TRBJ2-1
V gene: TRBV7-9
D gene: TRBD2
clone size: .
CDR3 protein: CASSSTEGLTTYNEQFF
CDR3 DNA: TGTGCCAGCAGCTCAACCGAGGGACTAACCACCTACAATGAGCAGTTCTTC

J gene: TRBJ2-7
V gene: TRBV6-5
D gene: TRBD1
clone size: .
CDR3 protein: CASSFPGQGFYEQYF
CDR3 DNA: TGTGCCAGCAGTTTTCCGGGACAGGGTTTCTACGAGCAGTACTTC

J gene: TRBJ1-1
V gene: TRBV10-2
D gene: TRBD1
clone size: .
CDR3 protein: CASGPQGGTEAFF
CDR3 DNA: TGCGCCAGCGGCCCTCAGGGGGGCACTGAAGCTTTCTTT

J gene: TRBJ1-2
V gene: TRBV6-6
D gene: TRBD1
clone size: .
CDR3 protein: CASSYQGAGSGYTF
CDR3 DNA: TGTGCCAGCAGTTACCAGGGGGCAGGGAGTGGCTACACCTTC

J gene: TRBJ2-1
V gene: TRBV4-1
D gene: .
clone size: .
CDR3 protein: CASSQDRSRGNNEQFF
CDR3 DNA: TGCGCCAGCAGCCAAGATAGGTCTCGAGGGAACAATGAGCAGTTCTTC

J gene: TRBJ2-7
V gene: TRBV5-1
D gene: TRBD2
clone size: .
CDR3 protein: CASSSVAGIYEQYF
CDR3 DNA: TGCGCCAGCAGCTCTGTAGCGGGAATCTACGAGCAGTACTTC

J gene: TRBJ2-1
V gene: TRBV5-4
D gene: TRBD2
clone size: .
CDR3 protein: CASSLGLAGAPYNEQFF
CDR3 DNA: TGTGCCAGCAGCTTGGGACTAGCGGGAGCTCCGTACAATGAGCAGTTCTTC

J gene: TRBJ1-5
V gene: TRBV6-5
D gene: .
clone size: once
CDR3 protein: CASSYSSRADQPQHF
CDR3 DNA: TGTGCCAGCAGTTACTCTTCCAGGGCGGATCAGCCCCAGCATTTT

J gene: TRBJ2-7
V gene: TRBV5-1
D gene: .
clone size: .
CDR3 protein: CASSIHDSYEQYF
CDR3 DNA: TGCGCCAGCAGCATCCACGATAGCTACGAGCAGTACTTC

J gene: TRBJ2-5
V gene: TRBV20-1
D gene: TRBD2
clone size: .
CDR3 protein: CSASSGETQYF
CDR3 DNA: TGCAGTGCTTCTAGCGGGGAGACCCAGTACTTC

J gene: TRBJ2-1
V gene: TRBV7-2
D gene: .
clone size: .
CDR3 protein: CASSPSRNEQFF
CDR3 DNA: TGTGCCAGCAGCCCCTCGCGGAATGAGCAGTTCTTC

J gene: TRBJ1-5
V gene: TRBV19
D gene: TRBD1
clone size: .
CDR3 protein: CASSISRDRVVAQHF
CDR3 DNA: TGTGCCAGTAGTATCTCCCGGGACAGGGTCGTAGCCCAGCATTTT

J gene: TRBJ2-7
V gene: TRBV5-1
D gene: .
clone size: .
CDR3 protein: CASSLTGWSSYEQYF
CDR3 DNA: TGCGCCAGCAGCTTGACAGGGTGGAGCTCCTACGAGCAGTACTTC

J gene: TRBJ2-5
V gene: TRBV28
D gene: TRBD2
clone size: few
CDR3 protein: CASSLNAGGETQYF
CDR3 DNA: TGTGCCAGCAGTTTAAACGCGGGAGGAGAGACCCAGTACTTC

J gene: TRBJ1-2
V gene: TRBV4-2
D gene: .
clone size: .
CDR3 protein: CASSQERGGHYGYTF
CDR3 DNA: TGTGCCAGCAGCCAGGAGAGGGGGGGCCACTATGGCTACACCTTC

J gene: TRBJ2-7
V gene: TRBV29-1
D gene: TRBD1
clone size: once
CDR3 protein: CSVRGGLSYEQYF
CDR3 DNA: TGCAGCGTACGAGGGGGCCTCTCCTACGAGCAGTACTTC

J gene: TRBJ1-1
V gene: TRBV9
D gene: .
clone size: .
CDR3 protein: CASSPYSREAFF
CDR3 DNA: TGTGCCAGCAGCCCTTACTCGCGTGAAGCTTTCTTT

J gene: TRBJ2-7
V gene: TRBV6-1
D gene: TRBD1
clone size: .
CDR3 protein: CASSGPTGISYEQYF
CDR3 DNA: TGTGCCAGCAGTGGCCCGACAGGGATCTCCTACGAGCAGTACTTC

J gene: TRBJ1-3
V gene: TRBV6-5
D gene: .
clone size: .
CDR3 protein: CASSYSRERAGNTIYF
CDR3 DNA: TGTGCCAGCAGTTACTCCAGGGAAAGGGCTGGAAACACCATATATTTT

J gene: TRBJ2-7
V gene: TRBV28
D gene: TRBD2
clone size: .
CDR3 protein: CASSSILAGATYEQYF
CDR3 DNA: TGTGCCAGCAGTTCGATACTAGCGGGGGCAACCTACGAGCAGTACTTC

J gene: TRBJ2-3
V gene: TRBV19
D gene: TRBD2
clone size: .
CDR3 protein: CASSISTASGSTDTQYF
CDR3 DNA: TGTGCCAGTAGTATATCGACGGCTAGCGGGAGCACAGATACGCAGTATTTT

J gene: TRBJ2-7
V gene: TRBV5-4
D gene: TRBD1
clone size: once
CDR3 protein: CASRFDRGQNYEQYF
CDR3 DNA: TGTGCCAGCAGGTTCGACAGGGGTCAAAACTACGAGCAGTACTTC

J gene: TRBJ2-1
V gene: TRBV5-1
D gene: .
clone size: .
CDR3 protein: CASSLLTNSYNEQFF
CDR3 DNA: TGCGCCAGCAGCCTCCTCACTAACTCCTACAATGAGCAGTTCTTC

J gene: TRBJ2-4
V gene: TRBV18
D gene: .
clone size: few
CDR3 protein: CASSPPEDWVNIQYF
CDR3 DNA: TGTGCCAGCTCACCACCGGAGGATTGGGTGAACATTCAGTACTTC

J gene: TRBJ2-5
V gene: TRBV30
D gene: TRBD2
clone size: .
CDR3 protein: CAWSAAGGVGETQYF
CDR3 DNA: TGTGCCTGGAGTGCGGCGGGAGGGGTCGGGGAGACCCAGTACTTC

J gene: TRBJ1-1
V gene: TRBV30
D gene: TRBD1
clone size: .
CDR3 protein: CAWSGYRGRTEAFF
CDR3 DNA: TGTGCCTGGAGTGGGTACAGGGGTCGGACTGAAGCTTTCTTT

J gene: TRBJ2-7
V gene: TRBV29-1
D gene: .
clone size: .
CDR3 protein: CSASVGDEQYF
CDR3 DNA: TGCAGCGCCAGTGTCGGGGACGAGCAGTACTTC

J gene: TRBJ1-1
V gene: TRBV27
D gene: .
clone size: .
CDR3 protein: CASSQGTEAFF
CDR3 DNA: TGTGCCAGCAGCCAGGGCACTGAAGCTTTCTTT